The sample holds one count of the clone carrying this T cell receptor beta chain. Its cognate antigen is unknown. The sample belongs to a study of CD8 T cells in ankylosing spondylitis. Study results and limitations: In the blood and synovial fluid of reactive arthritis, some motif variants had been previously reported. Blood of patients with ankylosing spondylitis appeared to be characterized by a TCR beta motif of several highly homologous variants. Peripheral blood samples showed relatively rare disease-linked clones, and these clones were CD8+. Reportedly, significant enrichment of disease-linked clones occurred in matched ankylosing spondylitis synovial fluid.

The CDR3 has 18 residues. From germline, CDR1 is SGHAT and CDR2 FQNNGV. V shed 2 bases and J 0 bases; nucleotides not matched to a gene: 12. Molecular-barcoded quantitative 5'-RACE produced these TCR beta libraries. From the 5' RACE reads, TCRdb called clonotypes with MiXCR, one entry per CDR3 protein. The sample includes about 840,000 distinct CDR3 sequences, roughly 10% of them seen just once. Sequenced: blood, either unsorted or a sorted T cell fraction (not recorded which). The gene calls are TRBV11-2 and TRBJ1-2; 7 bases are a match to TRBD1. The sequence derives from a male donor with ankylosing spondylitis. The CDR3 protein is CASSLSSRGTTSNYGYTF. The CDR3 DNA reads TGTGCCAGCAGCTTATCATCCAGGGGGACCACCTCTAACTATGGCTACACCTTC.